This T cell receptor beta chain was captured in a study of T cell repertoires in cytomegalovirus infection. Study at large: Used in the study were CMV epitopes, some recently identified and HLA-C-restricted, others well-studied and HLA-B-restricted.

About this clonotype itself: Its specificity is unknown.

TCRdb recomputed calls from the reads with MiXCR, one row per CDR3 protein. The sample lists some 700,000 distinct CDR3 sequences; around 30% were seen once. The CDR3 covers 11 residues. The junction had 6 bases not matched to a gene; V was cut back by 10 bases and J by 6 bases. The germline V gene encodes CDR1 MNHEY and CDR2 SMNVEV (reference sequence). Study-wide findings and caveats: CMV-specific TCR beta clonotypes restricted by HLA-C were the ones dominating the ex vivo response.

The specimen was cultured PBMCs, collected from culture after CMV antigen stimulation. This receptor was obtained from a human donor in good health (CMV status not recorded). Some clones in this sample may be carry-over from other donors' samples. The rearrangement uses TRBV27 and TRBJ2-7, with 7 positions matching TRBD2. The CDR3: CAIRGGFEQYF. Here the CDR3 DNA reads TGTGCCATTCGGGGAGGGTTCGAGCAGTACTTC.